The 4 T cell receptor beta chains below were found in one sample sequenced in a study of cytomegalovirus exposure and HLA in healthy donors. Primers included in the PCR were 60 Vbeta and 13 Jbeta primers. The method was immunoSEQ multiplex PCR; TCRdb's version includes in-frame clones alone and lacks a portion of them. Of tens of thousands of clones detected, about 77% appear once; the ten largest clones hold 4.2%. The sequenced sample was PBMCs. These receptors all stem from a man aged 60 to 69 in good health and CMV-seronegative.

Here the CDR3 reads CASNPGQGADEQYF. The CDR3 DNA reads as TGTGCCAGCAACCCGGGACAGGGGGCGGATGAGCAGTACTTC. The chain carries TRBV5-8 and TRBJ2-7, with 12 nucleotides matching TRBD1. The ends lost 6 bases at V and 7 bases at J; junction bases unmatched: 8. CDR1 SGHTS and CDR2 YDEGEE come from the germline V gene. This CDR3 is built from 14 residues.

CDR3 DNA sequence: TGTGCCAGTAGTCAGGGAGGCAATGAGCAGTTCTTC. Its protein is CASSQGGNEQFF. The rearrangement joins TRBV19 to TRBJ2-1, with D possibly matching TRBD2 (6 bases). V lost 5 bases and J 6 bases, leaving 8 bases between the germline ends. CDR1 is LNHDA, CDR2 SQIVND, per germline (reference sequence). This CDR3 has 12 amino acids.

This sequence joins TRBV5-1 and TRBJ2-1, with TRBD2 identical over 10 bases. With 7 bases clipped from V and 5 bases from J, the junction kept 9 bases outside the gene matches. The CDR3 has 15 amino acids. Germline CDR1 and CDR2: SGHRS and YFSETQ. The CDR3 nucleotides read TGCGCCAGCGCCTTAGCGGGGGGCGCCCACAATGAGCAGTTCTTC. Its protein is CASALAGGAHNEQFF.

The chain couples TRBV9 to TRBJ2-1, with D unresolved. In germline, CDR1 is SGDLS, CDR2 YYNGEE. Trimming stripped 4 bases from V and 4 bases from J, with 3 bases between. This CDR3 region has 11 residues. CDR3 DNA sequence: TGTGCCAGCAGCCTTTACAATGAGCAGTTCTTC. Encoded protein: CASSLYNEQFF. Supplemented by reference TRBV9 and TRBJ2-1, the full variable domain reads DSGVTQTPKHLITATGQRVTLRCSPRSGDLSVYWYQQSLDQGLQFLIQYYNGEERAKGNILERFSAQQFPDLHSELNLSSLELGDSALYFCASSLYNEQFFGPGTRLTVL.